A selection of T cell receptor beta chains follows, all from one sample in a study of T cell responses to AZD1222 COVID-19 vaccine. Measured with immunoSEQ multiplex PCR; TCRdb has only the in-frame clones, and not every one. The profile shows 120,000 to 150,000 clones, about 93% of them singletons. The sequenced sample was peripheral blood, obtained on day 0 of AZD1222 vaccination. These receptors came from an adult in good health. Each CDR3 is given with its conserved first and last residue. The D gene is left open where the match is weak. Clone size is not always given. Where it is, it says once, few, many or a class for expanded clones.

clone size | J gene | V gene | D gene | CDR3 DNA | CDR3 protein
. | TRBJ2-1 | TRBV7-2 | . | TGTGCCAGCAGCTTAGCGCGGACTCCAGTTTTTGGCTACAATGAGCAGTTCTTC | CASSLARTPVFGYNEQFF
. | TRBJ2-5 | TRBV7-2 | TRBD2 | TGTGCCAGCAGCTTAGGGTTTCTGGCAGCGGGAGGGGAGACCCAGTACTTC | CASSLGFLAAGGETQYF
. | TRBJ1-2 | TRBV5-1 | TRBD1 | TGCGCCAGCAGCTCCGGACAGGGGGCGGGGTATGGCTACACCTTC | CASSSGQGAGYGYTF
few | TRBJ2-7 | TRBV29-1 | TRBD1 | TGCAGCGTTGAAGAATCAGGGACAGGGTACGAGCAGTACTTC | CSVEESGTGYEQYF
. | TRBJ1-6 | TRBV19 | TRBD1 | TGTGCCAGCCAGGGACAGGGCAGTTCACCCCTCCACTTT | CASQGQGSSPLHF
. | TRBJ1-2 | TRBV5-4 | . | TGTGCCAGCAGCTTGTTGGGGGGGGATGTCAAGGGTGGCTACACCTTC | CASSLLGGDVKGGYTF
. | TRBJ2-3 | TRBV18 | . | TGTGCCAGCTCACCGACAGCGTCAGATACGCAGTATTTT | CASSPTASDTQYF
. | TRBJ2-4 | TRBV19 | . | TGTGCCAGTAGTTCCGACAGCCGGCAGTACTTC | CASSSDSRQYF
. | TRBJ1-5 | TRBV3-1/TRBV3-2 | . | TGTGCCAGCAGCCAAGATTTGATTCAGCCCCAGCATTTT | CASSQDLIQPQHF
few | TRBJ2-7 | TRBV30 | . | TGTGCCTGGAGGAATTCCGGGGGTGGGTACGAGCAGTACTTC | CAWRNSGGGYEQYF
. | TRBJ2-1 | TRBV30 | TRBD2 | TGTGCCTGTAAGCGGGAATTCAATGAGCAGTTCTTC | CACKREFNEQFF
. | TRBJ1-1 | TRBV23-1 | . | TGCGCCAGCAGTCAATCGGCCCCCGGATCGGGGGACAACACTGAAGCTTTCTTT | CASSQSAPGSGDNTEAFF
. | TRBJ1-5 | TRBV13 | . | TGTGCCAGCAGTTTCGATCAGCCCCAGCATTTT | CASSFDQPQHF
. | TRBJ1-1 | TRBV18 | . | TGTGCCAGCTCAACCAGGGACAACCTAAACACTGAAGCTTTCTTT | CASSTRDNLNTEAFF
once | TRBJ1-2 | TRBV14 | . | TGTGCCAGCAGCCAACTGGGGGCGGACTATGGCTACACCTTC | CASSQLGADYGYTF
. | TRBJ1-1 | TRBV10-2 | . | TGCGCCAGCAGTGCACAGGGATCACGAACTTACGCTTTCTTT | CASSAQGSRTYAFF
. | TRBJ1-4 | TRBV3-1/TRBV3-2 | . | TGTGCCAGCAGCCGCAACGGCGGGAGTGGGGGTGAAAAACTGTTTTTT | CASSRNGGSGGEKLFF
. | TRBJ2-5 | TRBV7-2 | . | TGTGCCAGCAGCTTTGGGGGGTCTTTAGGAAAAGAGACCCAGTACTTC | CASSFGGSLGKETQYF
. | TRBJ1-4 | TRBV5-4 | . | TGTGCCAGCAGCCCGGACTCGATGGATGAAAAACTGTTTTTT | CASSPDSMDEKLFF
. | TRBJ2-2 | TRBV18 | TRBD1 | TGTGCCAGCTCACAACCGGGACAGGGCGACACCGGGGAGCTGTTTTTT | CASSQPGQGDTGELFF
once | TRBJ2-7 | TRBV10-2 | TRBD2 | TGCGCCAGCAGTGAGTCGGCTAGCGGGATATTAGGGTACGAGCAGTACTTC | CASSESASGILGYEQYF
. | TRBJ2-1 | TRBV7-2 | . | TGTGCCAGCAGCTTGGTTCAGCCTGCGGAGCAGTTCTTC | CASSLVQPAEQFF
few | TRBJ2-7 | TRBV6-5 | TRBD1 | TGTGCCAGCAACCCAGGGGGTGGCTCCTACGAGCAGTACTTC | CASNPGGGSYEQYF
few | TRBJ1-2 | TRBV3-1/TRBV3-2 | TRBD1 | TGTGCCAGCAGCCAAACGAGGGGACAGGGGAACTATGGCTACACCTTC | CASSQTRGQGNYGYTF
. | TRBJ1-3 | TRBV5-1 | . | TGCGCCAGCAGCCTCGAGGGGGGAAACACCATATATTTT | CASSLEGGNTIYF
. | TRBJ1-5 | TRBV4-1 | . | TGCGCCAGCAGCCAAGGGGCGCGTGGCAATCAGCCCCAGCATTTT | CASSQGARGNQPQHF
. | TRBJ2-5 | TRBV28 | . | TGTGCCAGCAGTCTGTCCGGGGACCAAGAGACCCAGTACTTC | CASSLSGDQETQYF
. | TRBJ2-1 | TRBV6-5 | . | TGTGCCAGCAGTCCCCCTTTAAGCAATGAGCAGTTCTTC | CASSPPLSNEQFF
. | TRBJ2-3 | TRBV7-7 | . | TGTGCCAGCAGCCCAAGGGGGGGTAGCACAGATACGCAGTATTTT | CASSPRGGSTDTQYF
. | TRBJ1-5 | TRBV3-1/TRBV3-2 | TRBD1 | TGTGCCAGCAGCCTGGGACAGGGGCAAGGTCAGCCCCAGCATTTT | CASSLGQGQGQPQHF
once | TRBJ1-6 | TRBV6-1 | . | TGTGCCAGCAGGGAAGAAGGCTCCTATAATTCACCCCTCCACTTT | CASREEGSYNSPLHF
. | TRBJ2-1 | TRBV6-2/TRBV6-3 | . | TGTGCCAGCAGTTACCAGCGGGTCAGTGAGCAGTTCTTC | CASSYQRVSEQFF